This T cell receptor beta chain was observed in a study of response to subunit inactivated influenza vaccine. TCRdb re-called the RT-PCR reads through MiXCR, storing one row per CDR3 protein. The sample contains approximately 680,000 distinct CDR3 sequences, roughly 14% of which appear only once. Germline CDR1 is LGHDT and CDR2 is YNNKEL (reference sequence). V lost 4 bases to trimming and J lost 4 bases; unmatched junction nucleotides: 6. CDR3 length: 16 residues. V and J are TRBV3-1 and TRBJ2-2; TRBD1 agrees at 10 bases. The TCR was taken from a man over 45 who received an inactivated influenza vaccine. Sequencing was performed on PBMCs from blood, taken about 11 days after vaccination. The CDR3 DNA sequence: TGTGCCAGCAGCCGCGACAGGGGGCGGGGCACCGGGGAGCTGTTTTTT. The encoded protein is CASSRDRGRGTGELFF.